The rows below give T cell receptor beta chains drawn from one sample of a study of identifying expanded T cells in peripheral blood. Clones were read by immunoSEQ multiplex PCR, and TCRdb kept only the in-frame ones, dropping some. The data show approximately 83,000 clones, 80% to 90% seen once. The sample comprised blood. These receptors all stem from a person aged 18 to 70 in good health. Each CDR3 is given with its conserved first and last residue. The order of the fields is V gene, J gene, clone size, D gene, CDR3 DNA, CDR3 protein. A D gene is named only where the DNA matches it firmly. Clone size is given for some rows only: seen once, a few or many times, or a class if the clone is expanded.

TRBV2	TRBJ1-2	-	TRBD1	TGTGCCAGCAGAGGACAGGGATTAGGTGGCTACACCTTC	CASRGQGLGGYTF
TRBV27	TRBJ1-1	-	TRBD1	TGTGCCAGCAGGGGACAGGGCTTTGGGGCTTTCTTT	CASRGQGFGAFF
TRBV29-1	TRBJ1-1	-	TRBD1	TGCAGCACAAACAGGGGTCCTGAAGCTTTCTTT	CSTNRGPEAFF
TRBV30	TRBJ2-7	-	-	TGTGCCTTTACGGGACACAACTACGAGCAGTACTTC	CAFTGHNYEQYF
TRBV5-5	TRBJ2-1	-	-	TGTGCCAGCAGCTTGGCCGTTTACTCCTACAATGAGCAGTTCTTC	CASSLAVYSYNEQFF
TRBV7-2	TRBJ2-2	-	-	TGTGCCAGCACCTCCGGGACTCACCACACCGGGGAGCTGTTTTTT	CASTSGTHHTGELFF
TRBV9	TRBJ1-2	-	TRBD1	TGTGCCAGCAGCGTTGAGGACAGGGGGGGAGGCTACACCTTC	CASSVEDRGGGYTF
TRBV30	TRBJ1-3	-	-	TGTGCCTGGACTAGGACATACACCATATATTTT	CAWTRTYTIYF
TRBV11-2	TRBJ1-1	-	TRBD1	TGTGCCAGCAGAAAGACAGGGGGGGCGAACACTGAAGCTTTCTTT	CASRKTGGANTEAFF
TRBV5-1	TRBJ1-1	-	-	TGCGCCAGCAGCTTAGGGGCGGGGAACACTGAAGCTTTCTTT	CASSLGAGNTEAFF
TRBV5-8	TRBJ1-2	-	-	TGTGCCAGCAGCCCGCGGGGGCCAGGCTTGCGTGGCTACACCTTC	CASSPRGPGLRGYTF
TRBV2	TRBJ2-2	-	-	TGTGCCAGCAGTGAAGGAGTGGGTCCAAACACCGGGGAGCTGTTTTTT	CASSEGVGPNTGELFF
TRBV6-1	TRBJ2-7	-	-	TGTGCCAGCAGTGAAACCCATTTCAGGGGCACCTACGAGCAGTACTTC	CASSETHFRGTYEQYF
TRBV5-6	TRBJ1-2	-	TRBD1	TGTGCCAGCAGCTTGTTCGGACAGGGCGGATATGGCTACACCTTC	CASSLFGQGGYGYTF
TRBV14	TRBJ2-2	-	-	TGTGCCAGCAGCCAGCGACTCCTGGGCGGGGAGCTGTTTTTT	CASSQRLLGGELFF
TRBV18	TRBJ1-1	once	-	TGTGCCAGCTCACCCTGGGCCGAAGGGAACACTGAAGCTTTCTTT	CASSPWAEGNTEAFF
TRBV7-2	TRBJ1-2	few	-	TGTGCCAGCAGCTTAGGGACAGCTAACTATGGCTACACCTTC	CASSLGTANYGYTF
TRBV19	TRBJ2-3	-	TRBD2	TGTGCCAGTAGAGATGAGCGGGGGCTATCTGGGTTTACGCAGTATTTT	CASRDERGLSGFTQYF
TRBV19	TRBJ1-4	-	-	TGTGCCAGTGGAGACAGGATCCGGACTAATGAAAAACTGTTTTTT	CASGDRIRTNEKLFF
TRBV5-1	TRBJ1-3	-	-	TGCGCCAGCAGCTCCACCCTCGGCGGCTCTGGAAACACCATATATTTT	CASSSTLGGSGNTIYF
TRBV4-2	TRBJ1-1	-	-	TGTGCCAGCAGCCAACTCCTCTTTAGTGAGGGGACTGAAGCTTTCTTT	CASSQLLFSEGTEAFF
TRBV2	TRBJ2-5	-	-	TGTGCCAGTTTTGGGGTACAAGAGACCCAGTACTTC	CASFGVQETQYF
TRBV6-1	TRBJ2-7	once	-	TGTGCCAGCAGCCCGGTGGGGGGAGCCTACGAGCAGTACTTC	CASSPVGGAYEQYF
TRBV7-3	TRBJ2-3	once	TRBD2	TGTGCCAGCAGCCTCTTTCCGGGGGGGACAGATACGCAGTATTTT	CASSLFPGGTDTQYF
TRBV7-2	TRBJ1-1	-	TRBD1	TGTGCCAGCAGCTTAAACAGGGGGAACACTGAAGCTTTCTTT	CASSLNRGNTEAFF
TRBV7-3	TRBJ2-5	few	-	TGTGCCAGCAGCCCAGAGCCGAGGGGTGAGACCCAGTACTTC	CASSPEPRGETQYF
TRBV7-9	TRBJ2-7	-	TRBD1	TGTGCCAGCAGACGACTCCGGGACAGATCTTACGAGCAGTACTTC	CASRRLRDRSYEQYF
TRBV7-2	TRBJ1-5	-	TRBD1	TGTGCCAGCAGCGTGACAGGGACGGTCAGCAATCAGCCCCAGCATTTT	CASSVTGTVSNQPQHF
TRBV19	TRBJ2-3	-	TRBD2	TGTGCCAGTAGCGGGGGTTTCGGGGGACTAGGTACAGATACGCAGTATTTT	CASSGGFGGLGTDTQYF
TRBV4-3	TRBJ1-3	-	-	TGCGCCAGCAGCCAAGAATCGGGGGCGGGATTTGAAACCGGAAACACCATATATTTT	CASSQESGAGFETGNTIYF
TRBV19	TRBJ1-1	once	-	TGTGCCAGTAGTACGCCTTTTATGAACACTGAAGCTTTCTTT	CASSTPFMNTEAFF
TRBV6-1	TRBJ2-7	many	TRBD1	TGTGCCACGCAAGAAACAGGGGATTCATACGAGCAGTACTTC	CATQETGDSYEQYF
TRBV7-8	TRBJ1-1	-	-	TGTGCCAGCAGCCCCGCGACAGGAGTTAACACTGAAGCTTTCTTT	CASSPATGVNTEAFF
TRBV2	TRBJ2-3	-	TRBD1	TGTGCCAGCAGTGCTGGACAGGGAGTGAGTACAGATACGCAGTATTTT	CASSAGQGVSTDTQYF
TRBV19	TRBJ2-5	-	-	TGTGCCAGTAGTCCGGACAGCCTTCAAGAGACCCAGTACTTC	CASSPDSLQETQYF
TRBV5-4	TRBJ2-1	-	TRBD2	TGTGCCAGCAGCTACACGGGACTAGCGGGGGGCCGGGTTTTGAATGAGCAGTTCTTC	CASSYTGLAGGRVLNEQFF
TRBV5-1	TRBJ1-2	few	TRBD1	TGCGCCAGCCGACAGGGGAAAGATCATGGCTACACCTTC	CASRQGKDHGYTF